The 8 T cell receptor beta chains in this list originate from one sample, sequenced in a study of T cell responses to AZD1222 COVID-19 vaccine. The protocol was immunoSEQ multiplex PCR, while the TCRdb copy is restricted to in-frame clones and leaves out a portion. In the table there are some 150,000 clones, 70% to 90% of which are singletons. This specimen consisted of peripheral blood, obtained on day 0 of AZD1222 vaccination. The receptors stem from an adult in good health.

The chain recombines TRBV3-1 (or the pseudogene TRBV3-2) with TRBJ1-5; the match to TRBD1 covers 7 bases. J was trimmed by 5 bases and V by 4 bases; bases with no gene match: 8. Germline values: CDR1 LGHDT, CDR2 YNNKEL (reference sequence). The CDR3 is made up of 15 amino acids. As DNA, the CDR3 is TGTGCCAGCAGCCCAGGGGGGCCTCGGGATCAGCCCCAGCATTTT. Residues: CASSPGGPRDQPQHF.

The chain employs TRBV19 and TRBJ1-5; no clear D. V was pared by 3 bases and J by 3 bases, with 12 bases between. The CDR3 extends over 15 amino acids. The germline V gene encodes CDR1 LNHDA and CDR2 SQIVND (reference sequence). CDR3 nucleotide sequence: TGTGCCAGTAGTATCTTCCAGGTACCCAATCAGCCCCAGCATTTT. Protein product: CASSIFQVPNQPQHF. The complete variable domain, with remaining parts taken from reference TRBV19 and TRBJ1-5, reads DGGITQSPKYLFRKEGQNVTLSCEQNLNHDAMYWYRQDPGQGLRLIYYSQIVNDFQKGDIAEGYSVSREKKESFPLTVTSAQKNPTAFYLCASSIFQVPNQPQHFGDGTRLSIL.

The chain employs TRBV10-2 and TRBJ2-2; 8 bases agree with TRBD2. The ends lost 11 bases at V and 7 bases at J; junction bases unmatched: 9. Germline loops: CDR1 WSHSY, CDR2 SAAADI. The CDR3 contains 13 residues. CDR3 nucleotide sequence: TGCGCCCGCACGGGGGGGGTCGGCGGGGAGCTGTTTTTT. Its protein is CARTGGVGGELFF.

The V gene is TRBV5-1, the J gene TRBJ2-2; 7 bases are a match to TRBD2. V was clipped by 2 bases and J by 0 bases; unmatched bases: 1. Looked up from germline, CDR1 is SGHRS and CDR2 is YFSETQ. This CDR3 contains 15 residues. The CDR3 DNA reads as TGCGCCAGCAGCTTCACTAGCGCGAACACCGGGGAGCTGTTTTTT. Translation: CASSFTSANTGELFF.

The chain combines TRBV12-5 with TRBJ2-6; D is unresolved. Germline assignment: CDR1 LGHNT and CDR2 FRNRAP. The CDR3 runs 16 residues. Trimming stripped 5 bases from V and 1 base from J, with 12 bases between. The CDR3 DNA reads TGTGCTAGTGGTCCGCTCCTGGCTTCTGGGGCCAACGTCCTGACTTTC. Its protein product is CASGPLLASGANVLTF.

The genes are TRBV6-1 and TRBJ1-2; 7 bases fit TRBD1. CDR1 and CDR2 from the germline V gene are MNHNS and SASEGT. The CDR3 length is 14 residues. The V segment lost 3 bases and the J segment 7 bases; nucleotides outside the gene matches: 8. CDR3 residues: CASSDRQGDGGYTF. In DNA, the CDR3 is TGTGCCAGCAGTGACCGACAGGGAGACGGTGGCTACACCTTC.

V and J are TRBV4-1 and TRBJ2-7; TRBD1 agrees at 10 bases. The length of the CDR3 is 12 residues. CDR1 is MGHRA, CDR2 YSYEKL, per germline. With V trimmed by 7 bases and J by 9 bases, 6 bases remained unmatched. The CDR3 DNA follows: TGCGCCAGCAAAGGGACAGGGGACGGGCAGTACTTC. It codes for CASKGTGDGQYF.

This clone was picked up one time. The rearrangement joins TRBV6-5 to TRBJ1-3; D not resolved. Germline CDR1 is MNHEY and CDR2 is SVGAGI. Trimming left V 5 bases short and J 0 bases short, with 11 bases between. The CDR3 totals 15 residues. The chain's CDR3 is CASSHRQDSGNTIYF. CDR3 bases: TGTGCCAGCAGTCACCGGCAAGACTCTGGAAACACCATATATTTT.